Sequencing of this T cell receptor beta chain was carried out in a study of cytomegalovirus exposure and HLA in healthy donors. General study results and limits: Rare sequences made up most TCRs, while some public TCRs were found in many donors.

The sample holds a few counts of this clone. No antigen is known for it. The protocol was immunoSEQ multiplex PCR, while the TCRdb copy is restricted to in-frame clones and leaves out a portion. The top ten clones hold approximately 1.5% of a sample with about 49,000 clones, around 91% of them seen once. Source material: PBMCs. The receptor was derived from a man aged 18 to 30 in good health and CMV-seronegative.

The CDR3 bases are TGTGCCAGCAGCTTAGGACCGGGACAGAGGACTTACAATGAGCAGTTCTTC. It encodes CASSLGPGQRTYNEQFF. The genes are TRBV7-2 and TRBJ2-1; 7 nucleotides match TRBD1. The CDR3 loop spans 17 amino acids. From germline, CDR1 is SGHTA and CDR2 FQGNSA. After removal of 1 base from V and 4 bases from J, the junction contained 10 bases not matched to a gene.